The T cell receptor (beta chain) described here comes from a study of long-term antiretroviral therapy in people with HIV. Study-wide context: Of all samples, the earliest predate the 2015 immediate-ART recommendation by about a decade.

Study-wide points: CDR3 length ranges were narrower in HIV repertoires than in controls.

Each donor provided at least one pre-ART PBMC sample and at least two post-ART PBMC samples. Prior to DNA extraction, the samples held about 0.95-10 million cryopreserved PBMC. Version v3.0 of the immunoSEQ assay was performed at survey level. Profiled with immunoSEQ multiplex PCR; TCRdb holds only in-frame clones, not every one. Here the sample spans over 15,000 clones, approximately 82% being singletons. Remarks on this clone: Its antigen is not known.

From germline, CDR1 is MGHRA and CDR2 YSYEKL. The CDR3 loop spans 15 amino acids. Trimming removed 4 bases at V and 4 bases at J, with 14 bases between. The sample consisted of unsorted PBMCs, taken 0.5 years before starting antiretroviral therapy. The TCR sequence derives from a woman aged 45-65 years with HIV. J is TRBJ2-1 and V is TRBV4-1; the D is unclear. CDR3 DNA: TGCGCCAGCAGCCCCAACCTAGACTTGTACAATGAGCAGTTCTTC. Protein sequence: CASSPNLDLYNEQFF.